These 7 T cell receptor beta chains came from one sample sequenced in a study of blood T cell repertoires in COVID-19. Only in-frame clones appear in the TCRdb table, and some are missing; sequencing was by immunoSEQ multiplex PCR. The data contain about 260,000 clones, about 89% of them singletons. The sequenced material came from peripheral blood. Every receptor here comes from a woman aged 35 to 49 who had recovered from COVID-19.

The V and J genes are TRBV6-1 and TRBJ1-6; no reliable D call. Germline V gene lookup returns CDR1 MNHNS and CDR2 SASEGT. The germline V and J ends were trimmed by 3 bases and 12 bases, with 9 bases remaining between them. The CDR3 is 12 amino acids. This CDR3 reads CASSETRVPLHF. DNA for the CDR3: TGTGCCAGCAGTGAGACTAGGGTACCCCTCCACTTT.

The chain links TRBV3-1 (or the pseudogene TRBV3-2) to TRBJ1-5, with 10 bases lining up with TRBD1. The CDR3 extends over 15 amino acids. J was trimmed by 7 bases and V by 5 bases; bases with no gene match: 8. The germline V gene encodes CDR1 LGHDT and CDR2 YNNKEL (reference sequence). CDR3 coding DNA: TGTGCCAGCAGCTACGGGGGGACAGGGGACCAGCCCCAGCATTTT. Its translation: CASSYGGTGDQPQHF.

The chain couples TRBV7-2 to TRBJ2-7, with D possibly TRBD1 on 5 matching bases. Germline CDR1 and CDR2: SGHTA and FQGNSA. V was trimmed by 5 bases and J by 2 bases, leaving 13 bases between them. The CDR3 has 14 residues. The DNA of the CDR3 is TGTGCCAGCAGCCTTCAACCAGGGACCTACGAGCAGTACTTC. Its translation: CASSLQPGTYEQYF.

On this clone itself: The identical CDR3 is also encoded by other nucleotide sequences in the sample. The rearrangement links TRBV5-1 to TRBJ2-5; a weak D match, TRBD2 (7 bases). Looked up from germline, CDR1 is SGHRS and CDR2 is YFSETQ. This CDR3 has 14 amino acids. V lost 4 bases and J lost 3, with 13 bases in between. The CDR3 loop is CASSLGGQEETQYF. The CDR3 DNA is TGCGCCAGCAGCCTGGGGGGGCAGGAAGAGACCCAGTACTTC.

The chain combines TRBV5-1 with TRBJ1-2; 7 positions agree with TRBD1. This CDR3 comprises 13 residues. V lost 4 bases to trimming and J lost 8 bases; unmatched junction nucleotides: 8. Germline V gives CDR1 SGHRS, CDR2 YFSETQ. CDR3 in DNA: TGCGCCAGCAGCCCGGGACAGCCACAGGGCTACACCTTC. It yields the protein CASSPGQPQGYTF.

The rearrangement links TRBV2 to TRBJ1-6, with D possibly being TRBD1 (5 bases). The CDR3 has 16 residues. Trimming removed 2 bases from V and 5 bases from J, with 13 bases in between. CDR1 and CDR2 (germline): SNHLY, FYNNEI. For the CDR3, the DNA is TGTGCCAGCAGTGAACAGGGTGGCTCTAATAATTCACCCCTCCACTTT. It codes for CASSEQGGSNNSPLHF.

This clone has just one count. The chain has TRBV2 and TRBJ1-2, with 8 nucleotides matching TRBD1. Germline trimming cut 6 bases from V and 7 bases from J; bases unmatched to any gene: 10. Per the germline V gene, CDR1 is SNHLY and CDR2 is FYNNEI. This CDR3 spans 14 amino acids. CDR3 loop: CASSGKTGVGGYTF. For the CDR3, the DNA is TGTGCCAGCAGCGGAAAGACAGGGGTAGGTGGCTACACCTTC.